This TCR beta chain appears in the sequencing data of a study of human T cells and chemical hapten exposure. Study-wide background: Patients additionally received therapeutic doses of diphenylcyclopropenone on the scalp once a week, and this continued throughout the roughly 26-week study.

Points from the study as a whole: Donors in the study had alopecia, meaning their immune response may differ from healthy people's.

This clonotype showed up many times. Its matching antigen is unknown. TCRdb re-derived calls from the RACE reads in MiXCR, one entry per CDR3 protein. The repertoire consists of around 380,000 distinct CDR3 sequences, with nearly 5% occurring once and the leading ten covering around 2.3%. The time point: patch test 1, 2 weeks after DPC sensitization. The treatment was: therapeutic diphenylcyclopropenone sensitization with weekly scalp DPC. The sequenced sample was whole blood, obtained in connection with sensitization to the hapten diphenylcyclopropenone (DPC). The receptor's source is a woman between 50 and 59 years old with alopecia areata. Some clones in this sample may be carry-over from other donors' samples.

CDR3 loop: CASSSPGQGLSSYEQYF. CDR3 bases: TGTGCCAGCAGTTCTCCGGGACAGGGGCTCAGCTCCTACGAGCAGTACTTC. The V and J genes are TRBV12-3 or TRBV12-4 and TRBJ2-7; 10 nucleotides agree with TRBD1. The length of the CDR3 is 17 residues. After removal of 4 bases from V and 0 bases from J, the junction contained 9 bases not matched to a gene.